The 11 T cell receptor beta chains in this list originate from one sample, sequenced in a study of T cells in Graves' hyperthyroidism and ophthalmopathy. The TCR beta CDR3 regions underwent amplification using RNA transcripts as the source. The TCR CDR3 first-round RT-PCR relied on the HTBI primer set. In TCRdb, the multiplex PCR reads were re-called with MiXCR into one record per CDR3 protein. In the table there are roughly 300,000 distinct CDR3 sequences, roughly 14% of which are singletons. Sequencing was carried out using blood. Receptor source: a woman aged 30 to 39 with Graves' hyperthyroidism.

Many counts were recorded for this clonotype. V and J are TRBV6-2 or TRBV6-3 and TRBJ2-6; D is perhaps TRBD1 (5 bases). V gave up 6 bases and J gave up 0 bases, with 15 bases separating them. The CDR3 loop spans 17 amino acids. CDR1 and CDR2 (germline): MNHEY, SVGEGT. In DNA form, the CDR3 reads TGTGCCAGCAGATCACAGGTCTTCCTCTCTGGGGCCAACGTCCTGACTTTC. Protein sequence: CASRSQVFLSGANVLTF.

This clonotype was seen many times. The chain couples TRBV20-1 to TRBJ2-5; 10 bases match TRBD2. Losses at the gene ends were 3 bases for V and 5 bases for J; bases not matched to a gene: 6. Germline V lookup: CDR1 DFQATT, CDR2 SNEGSKA (reference sequence). The CDR3 runs 14 residues. The CDR3 protein is CSARILAGYETQYF. In DNA, the CDR3 is TGCAGTGCTAGGATACTAGCGGGATATGAGACCCAGTACTTC.

This clonotype was counted at least ten times. CDR3 coding DNA: TGTGCCAGCCCAAAGTCAACCGACGGCAATCAGCCCCAGCATTTT. This codes for CASPKSTDGNQPQHF. The chain uses TRBV18 and TRBJ1-5, with unresolved D. The V end lost 8 bases, the J end lost 2 bases, and 16 bases lay between the germline ends. The germline gives CDR1 KGHSH, CDR2 LQKENI. This CDR3 has 15 residues.

This clonotype showed up many times. J is TRBJ2-1 and V is TRBV7-9; TRBD2 matches 7 bases. Germline V lookup: CDR1 SEHNR, CDR2 FQNEAQ (reference sequence). There are 11 residues in the CDR3. Trimming removed 5 bases from V and 15 bases from J; junction bases left unmatched: 7. The CDR3 spells CASSPLTSLFF. CDR3 sequence (DNA): TGTGCCAGCAGCCCGTTGACTAGCCTGTTCTTC.

This clonotype was seen repeatedly, ten times or more. This chain links TRBV11-2 with TRBJ2-5; 7 bases agree with TRBD2. The V and J ends lost 3 bases and 2 bases, in that order; junction bases with no gene match: 12. Per germline, CDR1 SGHAT and CDR2 FQNNGV. This CDR3 is built from 17 residues. DNA of the CDR3: TGTGCCAGCAGCTTGGGAAACGCGGGAGTTTATCAAGAGACCCAGTACTTC. It translates to CASSLGNAGVYQETQYF.

On this clonotype itself: A junction end diverges from the germline sequence, so it may reflect a read error. The CDR3 DNA reads as TGTGCTAGCAGCTTAGGTCCAGACCCCTCCTACAATGAGCAGTTCTTC. Translated, it gives CASSLGPDPSYNEQFF. The chain carries TRBV7-7 and TRBJ2-1; D is unclear. This CDR3 spans 16 amino acids. Germline V gives CDR1 SSHAT, CDR2 FNYEAQ (reference sequence).

This clonotype has at least ten counts. J is TRBJ1-2 and V is TRBV10-2; possible D gene TRBD1, 5 bases. CDR1 is WSHSY and CDR2 is SAAADI in the germline V gene. The CDR3 totals 13 residues. Trimming cost V 0 bases and J 6 bases, with 8 bases left between them. CDR3 bases: TGCGCCAGCAGTGAGTCGGGGCTCGATGGCTACACCTTC. The encoded protein is CASSESGLDGYTF.

The sample holds many counts of this clonotype. The chain links TRBV2 to TRBJ2-7; D gene uncertain. V lost 3 bases to trimming and J lost 7 bases, with 7 bases between them. The V gene's germline CDR1 is SNHLY and CDR2 FYNNEI. CDR3 length equals 11 residues. The CDR3 reads CASSDFLEQYF. DNA of the CDR3: TGTGCCAGCAGTGATTTTCTGGAGCAGTACTTC.

V usage is TRBV27 and J usage is TRBJ1-4; D not certain. Germline V gene data show CDR1 as MNHEY and CDR2 as SMNVEV (reference sequence). The CDR3 length is 13 residues. V was trimmed by 8 bases and J by 7 bases, leaving 14 bases between them. This chain's CDR3 is CASGNLRREKLFF. CDR3 nucleotides: TGTGCCAGCGGAAACCTCAGGCGTGAAAAACTGTTTTTT.

This clonotype was recorded many times. The J gene is TRBJ1-1, the V gene TRBV28, with 10 bases that match TRBD1. The CDR3 has 13 residues. Germline-derived CDR1 and CDR2 are MDHEN and SYDVKM. V gave up 6 bases and J gave up 11 bases; unmatched junction bases: 9. This CDR3 reads CASSWAGTGVAFF. For the CDR3, the DNA is TGTGCCAGCAGCTGGGCCGGGACAGGGGTTGCTTTCTTT.

The V call is TRBV4-1, the J call TRBJ1-1; D might be TRBD1 (5 bases). The V end was cut by 1 base, the J end by 4 bases, with 16 bases between. The germline V gene has CDR1 MGHRA and CDR2 YSYEKL. The CDR3 has 16 amino acids. The CDR3 region has the DNA TGCGCCAGCAGCCAAGGCAGGGTAACCTTAGGCACTGAAGCTTTCTTT. It is translated as CASSQGRVTLGTEAFF.